The TCR beta chain described here comes from a study of blood T cell repertoires in COVID-19. Turning to the study itself: From T cells, B-cell-depleted T cells, or PBMCs came the material, which was cDNA or gDNA.

TCRdb's table, derived via immunoSEQ multiplex PCR, lists solely in-frame clones and lacks some. The table lists about 86,000 clones, approximately 80% of them singletons. The clonotype originates from a woman of 80 years or more with active or convalescent COVID-19. The sample taken for sequencing was peripheral blood.

CDR3 sequence (DNA): TGCGCCAGCAGCCAAGATGCAGGGGGGAACACCGGGGAGCTGTTTTTT. It specifies CASSQDAGGNTGELFF. This rearrangement joins TRBV4-3 to TRBJ2-2, with 7 positions matching TRBD1. The CDR3 consists of 16 residues. V was pared by 0 bases and J by 1 base, with 2 bases of the junction left unmatched. Germline V gene lookup returns CDR1 LGHNA and CDR2 YSLEER.